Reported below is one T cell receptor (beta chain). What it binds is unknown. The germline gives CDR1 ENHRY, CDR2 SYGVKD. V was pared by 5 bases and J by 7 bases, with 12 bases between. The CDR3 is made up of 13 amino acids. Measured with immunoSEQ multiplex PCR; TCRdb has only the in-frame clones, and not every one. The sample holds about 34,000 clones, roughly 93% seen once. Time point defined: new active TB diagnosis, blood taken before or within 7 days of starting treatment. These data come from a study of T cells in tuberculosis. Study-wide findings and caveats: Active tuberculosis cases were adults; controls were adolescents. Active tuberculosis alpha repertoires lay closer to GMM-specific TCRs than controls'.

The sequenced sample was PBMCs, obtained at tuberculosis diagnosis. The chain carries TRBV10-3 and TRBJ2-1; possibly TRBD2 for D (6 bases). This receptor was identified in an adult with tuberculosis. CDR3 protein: CAISSLGGNEQFF. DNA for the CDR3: TGTGCCATCAGTTCACTTGGGGGGAATGAGCAGTTCTTC.